This TCR beta chain was sequenced in a study of metastatic and nonmetastatic thyroid tumors. Study-level information: Across peripheral blood and tumor or nodule tissue samples taken from malignant and benign thyroid patients, the repertoires were compared with one another.

Until they underwent thyroid surgery, no patient had received any treatment. Germline CDR1 SGHDT, CDR2 YYEEEE. V gave up 1 base and J gave up 6 bases, with 17 bases separating them. This CDR3 contains 15 residues. Study results and caveats: Reported TCR beta diversity, measured in blood and tumor, was significantly higher for malignant thyroid tumors than for benign nodules.

Original handling: Built for papillary thyroid cancer, a distant-metastasis classifier drew on CDR3 differences across clinicopathological groups. TCRdb re-analyzed the PCR reads through MiXCR. None of the V and J calls come from the authors' own analysis; TCRdb made them. Here the sample spans roughly 59,000 clones, 15% to 20% being singletons. Points on this clone: What it binds is not known.

V and J are TRBV5-6 and TRBJ2-7, with D possibly matching TRBD2 (6 bases). The TCR sequence derives from a male donor with papillary thyroid cancer or a benign thyroid nodule (not recorded which). Some clones in this sample may be carry-over from other donors' samples. The source material was blood. CDR3 amino acids: CASSLSAGGKGEQYF. The DNA of the CDR3 is TGTGCCAGCAGCTTGTCAGCGGGTGGTAAAGGCGAGCAGTACTTC.